This record concerns one TCR beta chain sequence. The antigen remains undetermined. PCR primers comprised 60 Vbeta and 13 Jbeta primers. TCRdb's table, derived via immunoSEQ multiplex PCR, lists solely in-frame clones and lacks some. The sample has about 77,000 clones, nearly 80% seen once. Per germline, CDR1 SGHDT and CDR2 YYEEEE. Trimming removed 2 bases from V and 6 bases from J; junction bases left unmatched: 6. The CDR3 length is 14 residues. The entry originates in a study of cytomegalovirus exposure and HLA in healthy donors. Whole-study context: In an earlier analysis, around 120 million unique TCR beta sequences were found from 200 million or so T cells. Genotyping showed roughly 76% of approximately 430 donors falling in the Caucasian-associated ancestry cluster. Study-level points and caveats: Researchers had no immune exposure information except CMV serostatus available. Later on, an analysis showed TCR association rates differing by HLA locus, with DRB1 the most and HLA-C the fewest.

Sequencing input: PBMCs. The chain combines TRBV5-6 with TRBJ2-7; 9 bases map to TRBD2. The clonotype was recovered from a man aged 35-49 years in good health and CMV-seronegative. CDR3 DNA: TGTGCCAGCAGCTTCCCGGGACTAGCTTCCGAGCAGTACTTC. Its protein is CASSFPGLASEQYF.